At least ten counts were recorded for the clone carrying this T cell receptor beta chain. V lost 2 bases and J lost 4; bases outside the gene matches: 9. The germline V gene encodes CDR1 SGHRS and CDR2 YFSETQ. This CDR3 is 15 amino acids long. Preparation of the TCRbeta library involved a method that used unique molecular identifiers. TCRdb re-called the PCR reads through MiXCR, storing one row per CDR3 protein. The data show fewer than 200,000 distinct CDR3 sequences, more than 6.5% seen once. The data were obtained in a study of T-cell reconstitution after alpha-beta-depleted transplantation in children.

V usage is TRBV5-1 and J usage is TRBJ2-7; 7 bases are shared with TRBD2. The material was PBMCs from the stem cell graft donor, obtained from the stem cell graft. The sequence came from a human donor who donated a stem cell graft to a child with Wiskott-Aldrich syndrome. The CDR3, as DNA: TGCGCCAGCAGCTTAAGCGGGAAGGAAATATACGAGCAGTACTTC. Translating gives CASSLSGKEIYEQYF.